These 7 T cell receptor beta chains came from one sample sequenced in a study of early T cells in non-severe SARS-CoV-2 infection. TCRdb passed the 5' RACE reads through MiXCR, listing each CDR3 protein once. The sample carries 90,000 to 120,000 distinct CDR3 sequences, around 10% recorded once. Sequences were obtained from whole blood. These receptors came from an adult who was a healthcare worker with PCR-confirmed SARS-CoV-2 infection or an uninfected control (not recorded which).

This clonotype was seen ten or more times. This rearrangement joins TRBV28 to TRBJ2-1, with 11 bases that match TRBD2. Germline trimming cut 5 bases from V and 7 bases from J; bases unmatched to any gene: 7. Germline lookup yields CDR1 MDHEN and CDR2 SYDVKM. The CDR3 has 15 residues. The CDR3 bases are TGTGCCAGCAGTACGCCTAGCGGGAGGTTAAATGAGCAGTTCTTC. Translation gives CASSTPSGRLNEQFF.

The gene calls are TRBV20-1 and TRBJ2-3; D gene uncertain. V was shortened by 6 bases and J by 6 bases, with 22 bases between the two germline ends. The length of the CDR3 is 15 residues. CDR1 DFQATT and CDR2 SNEGSKA come from the germline V gene (reference sequence). The chain's CDR3 is CSAKPERGVTDTQYF. CDR3 coding DNA: TGCAGTGCCAAGCCGGAGCGCGGAGTTACGGATACGCAGTATTTT.

The V call is TRBV29-1, the J call TRBJ2-5; the match to TRBD1 covers 8 bases. The CDR3 consists of 14 residues. The trim removed 3 bases at V and 4 bases at J, leaving 7 bases unmatched. Looked up from germline, CDR1 is SQVTM and CDR2 is ANQGSEA. The CDR3 protein is CSVEDTGGGETQYF. The CDR3 DNA reads as TGCAGCGTTGAGGATACAGGGGGAGGAGAGACCCAGTACTTC.

Only a few counts were recorded for this clonotype. The V gene is TRBV29-1, the J gene TRBJ2-5; D remains ambiguous. Trimming shortened V by 7 bases and J by 4 bases, and 7 bases separated the two germline ends. Germline lookup yields CDR1 SQVTM and CDR2 ANQGSEA. The CDR3 has 10 residues. The CDR3 spells CSALVETQYF. As DNA, the CDR3 is TGCAGCGCCCTAGTAGAGACCCAGTACTTC.

This clonotype was counted many times. The chain links TRBV9 to TRBJ2-1; D remains unclear. With 4 bases removed from V and 9 bases from J, the gap between germline ends came to 11 bases. Germline CDR1 and CDR2: SGDLS and YYNGEE. The CDR3 has 12 residues. CDR3 DNA sequence: TGTGCCAGCAGCACCCAACCCAGTGAGCAGTTCTTC. Encoded protein: CASSTQPSEQFF.

This clonotype appeared many times. The rearrangement uses TRBV7-2 and TRBJ2-3; TRBD2 matches 8 bases. The trim removed 5 bases at V and 6 bases at J, leaving 10 bases unmatched. The CDR3 covers 15 residues. Per germline, CDR1 SGHTA and CDR2 FQGNSA. The CDR3 DNA is TGTGCCAGCAGCCCGCGAAGCGGGGGTGAGGATACGCAGTATTTT. As protein: CASSPRSGGEDTQYF.

This clonotype was counted at least ten times. The chain links TRBV7-7 to TRBJ2-1, with D possibly matching TRBD2 (6 bases). This CDR3 has 16 amino acids. Germline V gives CDR1 SSHAT, CDR2 FNYEAQ (reference sequence). V lost 5 bases, J lost 3 bases, and 17 bases lay in between. For the CDR3, the DNA is TGTGCCAGCAGCCCAGGAAGACTAGTTGGCTACAATGAGCAGTTCTTC. Encoded protein: CASSPGRLVGYNEQFF. The full variable domain, completed using reference TRBV7-7 and TRBJ2-1, is GAGVSQSPRYKVTKRGQDVTLRCDPISSHATLYWYQQALGQGPEFLTYFNYEAQPDKSGLPSDRFSAERPEGSISTLTIQRTEQRDSAMYRCASSPGRLVGYNEQFFGPGTRLTVL.